The 24 T cell receptor beta chains presented below share a single source sample, sequenced in a study of blood T cell repertoires in COVID-19. Sequencing was performed with immunoSEQ multiplex PCR; in TCRdb, only in-frame clones are kept and a portion is missing. This sample yields more than 400,000 clones, of which roughly 87% are seen a single time; under 0.85% belongs to the top ten. Sample: PBMCs or T cells enriched from blood (not recorded which). The receptors here all came from a woman between 18 and 29 years old who had recovered from COVID-19.

This clone was observed a single time. The V gene is TRBV23-1, the J gene TRBJ1-5; a possible D gene is TRBD1 (5 bases). TRBV23-1 is an ORF; its function is uncertain. V lost 3 bases, J lost 5 bases, and 11 bases lay in between. The CDR3 contains 14 residues. CDR3 in DNA: TGCGCCAGCAGTCAGGCCACAGGTTATCAGCCCCAGCATTTT. This gives the protein CASSQATGYQPQHF.

The chain is built from TRBV5-4 and TRBJ2-6, with a weak D call TRBD1 (6 bases). Germline CDR1 and CDR2: SGHNT and YYREEE (reference sequence). This CDR3 is 17 amino acids long. V dropped 4 bases and J dropped 0 bases, with 14 bases sitting between them. CDR3 sequence reads: CASSLGGITSGANVLTF. CDR3 bases: TGTGCCAGCAGCCTAGGGGGAATCACCTCTGGGGCCAACGTCCTGACTTTC.

V usage is TRBV30 and J usage is TRBJ2-5; weak D call: TRBD2 (6 bases). In germline, CDR1 is GTSNPN, CDR2 SVGIG (reference sequence). This CDR3 contains 17 residues. V was shortened by 0 bases and J by 5 bases, with 22 bases between the two germline ends. The CDR3 protein is CAWSVYWGRSSGETQYF. CDR3 sequence (DNA): TGTGCCTGGAGTGTCTATTGGGGCCGGTCGAGCGGGGAGACCCAGTACTTC.

The rearrangement links TRBV29-1 to TRBJ1-4; a weak D match, TRBD1 (6 bases). CDR3 length equals 12 residues. The V end was cut by 7 bases, the J end by 4 bases, with 10 bases between. Germline-derived CDR1 and CDR2 are SQVTM and ANQGSEA. For the CDR3, the DNA is TGCAGCGCAGGGGATATTAATGAAAAACTGTTTTTT. This sequence encodes CSAGDINEKLFF.

The chain uses TRBV10-3 and TRBJ2-7, with 7 positions matching TRBD2. Germline-derived CDR1 and CDR2 are ENHRY and SYGVKD. There are 13 residues in the CDR3. V gave up 6 bases and J gave up 6 bases; unmatched junction bases: 8. CDR3 sequence: CAISGLGWLEQYF. The CDR3 DNA reads TGTGCCATCAGCGGACTAGGGTGGCTCGAGCAGTACTTC.

The chain joins TRBV7-2 to TRBJ2-7; no clear D gene. Germline V gene lookup returns CDR1 SGHTA and CDR2 FQGNSA. The V gene lost 2 bases and the J gene lost 2 bases, with 13 bases spanning the gap. The CDR3 is 15 residues long. For the CDR3, the DNA is TGTGCCAGCAGCTTATCTACCGGGTACACCTACGAGCAGTACTTC. Amino acids: CASSLSTGYTYEQYF. The full variable domain, with the rest looked up from reference TRBV7-2 and TRBJ2-7, is GAGVSQSPSNKVTEKGKDVELRCDPISGHTALYWYRQSLGQGLEFLIYFQGNSAPDKSGLPSDRFSAERTGGSVSTLTIQRTQQEDSAVYLCASSLSTGYTYEQYFGPGTRLTVT.

The chain is built from TRBV4-1 and TRBJ1-3; 9 nucleotides line up with TRBD1. The germline gives CDR1 MGHRA, CDR2 YSYEKL. With V trimmed by 4 bases and J by 8 bases, 6 bases remained unmatched. The CDR3 runs to 14 residues. The CDR3 DNA reads TGCGCCAGCAGCCCGAGACAGGGGGTAGACACCATATATTTT. This sequence encodes CASSPRQGVDTIYF.

The V gene is TRBV5-6, the J gene TRBJ1-5, with D uncertain. Germline loops: CDR1 SGHDT, CDR2 YYEEEE. The CDR3 is made up of 14 amino acids. Trimming stripped 4 bases from V and 2 bases from J, with 10 bases between. CDR3 in amino acids: CASSPGSGNQPQHF. Here the CDR3 DNA reads TGTGCCAGCAGCCCTGGGAGTGGCAATCAGCCCCAGCATTTT.

The CDR3 region has the DNA TGTGCCTGGAGTGAGGGGGCAGGGTCGGTCGATCAGCCCCAGCATTTT. This encodes CAWSEGAGSVDQPQHF. V gene TRBV30 combines with J gene TRBJ1-5; 7 bases are shared with TRBD1. The CDR3 loop spans 16 amino acids. V shed 1 base and J 5 bases; nucleotides not matched to a gene: 11. Germline CDR1 is GTSNPN and CDR2 is SVGIG (reference sequence).

This sequence joins TRBV7-2 and TRBJ1-6, with 8 bases matching TRBD1. This CDR3 region has 15 residues. Germline V CDR1 and CDR2: SGHTA, FQGNSA. V lost 2 bases, J lost 6 bases, and 3 bases stayed unmatched. The CDR3 loop reads CASSLQGAGNSPLHF. The CDR3 DNA follows: TGTGCCAGCAGCTTACAGGGGGCCGGTAATTCACCCCTCCACTTT.

The chain employs TRBV25-1 and TRBJ2-5; D gene unclear. The germline gives CDR1 MGHDK, CDR2 SYGVNS. The CDR3 has 13 amino acids. Trimming stripped 0 bases from V and 3 bases from J, with 5 bases between. For the CDR3, the DNA is TGTGCCAGCAGTGAATATGAGGAAGAGACCCAGTACTTC. Residues: CASSEYEEETQYF.

The CDR3 DNA sequence: TGTGCCAGTACCGCGACAGGGGGACATGAAAAACTGTTTTTT. This gives the protein CASTATGGHEKLFF. This chain joins TRBV19 and TRBJ1-4; 9 bases match TRBD1. Trimming at V came to 7 bases and at J to 6 bases, leaving 6 bases not matched to a gene. This CDR3 is 14 amino acids long. CDR1 and CDR2 (germline): LNHDA, SQIVND (reference sequence).

This clone showed up just once. The rearrangement joins TRBV4-1 to TRBJ1-1; D uncertain. CDR1 is MGHRA and CDR2 is YSYEKL in the germline V gene. The CDR3 is made up of 15 amino acids. The V end was cut by 0 bases, the J end by 9 bases, with 17 bases between. The CDR3 DNA reads TGCGCCAGCAGCCAAGAAACCACCGGTGAGGTAAAAGCTTTCTTT. This codes for CASSQETTGEVKAFF.

This chain uses TRBV11-2 with TRBJ2-2, with a possible D match to TRBD1 (5 bases). This CDR3 spans 14 amino acids. Per germline, CDR1 SGHAT and CDR2 FQNNGV. The V end lost 8 bases, the J end lost 5 bases, and 15 bases lay between the germline ends. The CDR3 coding sequence is TGTGCCAGCCAGCTAGGGGTTCGGACCGGGGAGCTGTTTTTT. It encodes CASQLGVRTGELFF.

This rearrangement joins TRBV18 to TRBJ2-7, with D possibly being TRBD2 (6 bases). Trimming stripped 6 bases from V and 5 bases from J, with 20 bases between. Germline CDR1 is KGHSH and CDR2 is LQKENI. There are 15 residues in the CDR3. CDR3 region: CASSPAGLGLDEQYF. CDR3 coding DNA: TGTGCCAGCTCCCCGGCGGGGCTCGGTTTGGACGAGCAGTACTTC.

The rearrangement joins TRBV5-1 to TRBJ1-2, with TRBD1 matching 7 bases. This CDR3 contains 15 residues. V shed 5 bases, J shed 8 bases, and the junction held 15 bases outside the gene matches. The germline V gene has CDR1 SGHRS and CDR2 YFSETQ. CDR3 region: CASRDPTGPLKGYTF. The CDR3, as DNA: TGCGCCAGCAGAGACCCGACAGGGCCACTTAAGGGCTACACCTTC.

Here the CDR3 DNA reads TGTGCCAGCAGCTTGGCAGAGGATGGCTACACCTTC. It encodes CASSLAEDGYTF. This rearrangement joins TRBV5-6 to TRBJ1-2; no clear D gene. This CDR3 is 12 amino acids long. Trimming took 0 bases from V and 6 from J, leaving 6 bases between them. Germline V lookup: CDR1 SGHDT, CDR2 YYEEEE.

This clone has just a few counts. This chain connects TRBV4-1 to TRBJ2-2, with no clear D. In germline, CDR1 is MGHRA, CDR2 YSYEKL. The germline V and J ends were trimmed by 4 bases and 1 base, with 10 bases remaining between them. The CDR3 has 15 residues. The CDR3 loop is CASSRSVLNTGELFF. CDR3 coding DNA: TGCGCCAGCAGCCGATCAGTTTTGAACACCGGGGAGCTGTTTTTT.

The chain carries TRBV7-2 and TRBJ1-1, with D possibly matching TRBD1 (5 bases). V was trimmed by 0 bases and J by 0 bases, leaving 11 bases between them. Germline loops: CDR1 SGHTA, CDR2 FQGNSA. The CDR3 contains 16 residues. CDR3 sequence: CASSLAGGVMNTEAFF. The DNA for the CDR3 is TGTGCCAGCAGCTTAGCTGGGGGGGTTATGAACACTGAAGCTTTCTTT.

The chain links TRBV27 to TRBJ2-1; D may be TRBD1 (6 bases). V was cut by 8 bases and J by 2 bases, with 13 bases left in between. Per the germline V gene, CDR1 is MNHEY and CDR2 is SMNVEV (reference sequence). There are 14 residues in the CDR3. The CDR3 nucleotides are TGTGCCAGCCGCGTACAGGGCACCTACAATGAGCAGTTCTTC. Protein product: CASRVQGTYNEQFF.

The chain uses TRBV6-1 and TRBJ1-1, with 7 bases fitting TRBD1. CDR3 length equals 14 residues. Germline CDR1 MNHNS, CDR2 SASEGT. Losses at the gene ends were 2 bases for V and 3 bases for J; bases not matched to a gene: 3. CDR3 coding DNA: TGTGCCAGCAGTGAAACAGGGGCGTACACTGAAGCTTTCTTT. As protein: CASSETGAYTEAFF.

The CDR3 DNA sequence: TGTGCCAGCAGCTTAGGGCCGGGACAGGGCTATGCAACTAATGAAAAACTGTTTTTT. Protein sequence: CASSLGPGQGYATNEKLFF. The V and J genes are TRBV11-2 and TRBJ1-4, with 9 bases that match TRBD1. Germline values: CDR1 SGHAT, CDR2 FQNNGV. Unmatched junction bases numbered 9, after V lost 1 base and J lost 0 bases. The CDR3 has 19 amino acids.

The V gene is TRBV7-2, the J gene TRBJ2-5; the match to TRBD2 covers 12 bases. This CDR3 is 16 amino acids long. The germline CDR1 and CDR2 sequences are SGHTA and FQGNSA. J was trimmed by 2 bases and V by 3 bases; bases with no gene match: 4. DNA of the CDR3: TGTGCCAGCAGCTTGGTCGGGACTAGCGGGCAAGAGACCCAGTACTTC. This encodes CASSLVGTSGQETQYF. Full variable domain (outside the CDR3, taken from reference TRBV7-2 and TRBJ2-5): GAGVSQSPSNKVTEKGKDVELRCDPISGHTALYWYRQSLGQGLEFLIYFQGNSAPDKSGLPSDRFSAERTGGSVSTLTIQRTQQEDSAVYLCASSLVGTSGQETQYFGPGTRLLVL.

The V gene is TRBV24-1, the J gene TRBJ2-7, with 7 bases that match TRBD1. With 2 bases clipped from V and 6 bases from J, the junction kept 3 bases outside the gene matches. There are 13 residues in the CDR3. Germline lookup yields CDR1 KGHDR and CDR2 SFDVKD. In nucleotides, the CDR3 is TGTGCCACCAGTGATTCTCCAGGGGGCGAGCAGTACTTC. Translation: CATSDSPGGEQYF.